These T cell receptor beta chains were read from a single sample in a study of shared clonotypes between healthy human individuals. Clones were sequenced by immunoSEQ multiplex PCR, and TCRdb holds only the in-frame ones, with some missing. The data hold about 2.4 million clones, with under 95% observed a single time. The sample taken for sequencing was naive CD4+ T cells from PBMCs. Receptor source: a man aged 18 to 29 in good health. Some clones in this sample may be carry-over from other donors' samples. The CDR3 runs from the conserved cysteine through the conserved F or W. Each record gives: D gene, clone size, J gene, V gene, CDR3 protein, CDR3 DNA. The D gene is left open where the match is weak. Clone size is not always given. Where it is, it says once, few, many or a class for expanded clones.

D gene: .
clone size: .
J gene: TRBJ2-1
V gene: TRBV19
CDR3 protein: CASSIDGSSYNEQFF
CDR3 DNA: TGTGCCAGTAGTATAGACGGGAGCTCCTACAATGAGCAGTTCTTC

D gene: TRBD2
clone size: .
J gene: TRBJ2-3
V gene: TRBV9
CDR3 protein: CASSVAHSGRAGDTQYF
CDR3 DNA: TGTGCCAGCAGCGTAGCCCATAGCGGGAGGGCAGGGGATACGCAGTATTTT

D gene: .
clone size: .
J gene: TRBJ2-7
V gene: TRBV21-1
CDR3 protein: CASPIYEQYF
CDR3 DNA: TGTGCCAGCCCCATTTACGAGCAGTACTTC

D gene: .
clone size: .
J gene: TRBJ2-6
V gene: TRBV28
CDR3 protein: CASRSRAGANVLTF
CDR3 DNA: TGTGCCAGTCGATCAAGGGCTGGGGCCAACGTCCTGACTTTC

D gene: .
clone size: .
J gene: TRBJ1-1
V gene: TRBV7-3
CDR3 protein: CASSFGPDTEAFF
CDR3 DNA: TGTGCCAGCAGCTTCGGACCAGACACTGAAGCTTTCTTT

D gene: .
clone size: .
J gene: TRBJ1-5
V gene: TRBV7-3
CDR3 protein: CASSPDRNQPQHF
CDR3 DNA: TGTGCCAGCAGCCCGGACCGAAATCAGCCCCAGCATTTT

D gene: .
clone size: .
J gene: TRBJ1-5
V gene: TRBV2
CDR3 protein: CASSVEGGYQPQHF
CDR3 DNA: TGTGCCAGCAGTGTGGAGGGAGGGTATCAGCCCCAGCATTTT

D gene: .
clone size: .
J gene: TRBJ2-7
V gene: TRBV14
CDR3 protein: CASSQGKQVYEQYF
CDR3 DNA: TGTGCCAGCAGCCAAGGGAAACAGGTCTACGAGCAGTACTTC

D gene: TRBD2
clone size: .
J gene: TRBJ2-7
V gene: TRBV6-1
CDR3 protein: CASSPAGGREQYF
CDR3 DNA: TGTGCCAGCAGCCCTGCGGGAGGGCGCGAGCAGTACTTC

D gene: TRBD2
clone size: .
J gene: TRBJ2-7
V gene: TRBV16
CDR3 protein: CASRLAGGYYEQYF
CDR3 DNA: TGTGCCAGCAGACTAGCGGGAGGGTACTACGAGCAGTACTTC

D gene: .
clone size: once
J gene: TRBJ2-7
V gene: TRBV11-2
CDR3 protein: CASSIGPASYEQYF
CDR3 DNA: TGTGCCAGCAGTATTGGCCCAGCCTCCTACGAGCAGTACTTC

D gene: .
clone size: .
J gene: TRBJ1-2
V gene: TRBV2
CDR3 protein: CASSLGNVGGYTF
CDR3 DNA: TGTGCCAGCAGTCTGGGGAATGTTGGAGGCTACACCTTC

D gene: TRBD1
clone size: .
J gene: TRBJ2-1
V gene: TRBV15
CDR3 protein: CATSRYRGEQFF
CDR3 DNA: TGTGCCACCAGCAGATACAGGGGTGAGCAGTTCTTC

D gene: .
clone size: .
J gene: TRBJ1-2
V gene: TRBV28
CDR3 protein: CASSRRLTVYGYTF
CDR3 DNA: TGTGCCAGCAGCCGCCGGTTAACGGTCTATGGCTACACCTTC

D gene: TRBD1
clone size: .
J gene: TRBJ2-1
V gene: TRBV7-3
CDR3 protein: CASSPRTGDNEQFF
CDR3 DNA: TGTGCCAGCAGCCCCAGGACAGGAGACAATGAGCAGTTCTTC

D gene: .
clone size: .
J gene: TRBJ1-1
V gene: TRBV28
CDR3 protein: CASSRGYPDSYFTEAFF
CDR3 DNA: TGTGCCAGCAGTCGGGGGTACCCGGACAGTTATTTCACTGAAGCTTTCTTT

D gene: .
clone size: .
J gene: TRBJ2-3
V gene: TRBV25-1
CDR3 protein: CASSSSYRTDTQYF
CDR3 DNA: TGTGCCAGCAGTTCCAGCTATAGAACAGATACGCAGTATTTT

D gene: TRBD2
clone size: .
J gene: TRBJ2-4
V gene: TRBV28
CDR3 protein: CASSLSSGRSNIQYF
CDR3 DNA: TGTGCCAGCAGTTTATCTAGCGGGAGATCGAACATTCAGTACTTC

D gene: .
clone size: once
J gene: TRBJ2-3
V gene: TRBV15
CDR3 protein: CATRMTGEGGSQYF
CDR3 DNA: TGTGCCACCCGTATGACGGGAGAAGGTGGTTCGCAGTATTTT

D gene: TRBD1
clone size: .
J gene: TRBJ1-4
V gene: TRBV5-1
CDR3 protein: CASSLGRGQPTNEKLFF
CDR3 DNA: TGCGCCAGCAGCTTGGGAAGGGGACAGCCAACTAATGAAAAACTGTTTTTT

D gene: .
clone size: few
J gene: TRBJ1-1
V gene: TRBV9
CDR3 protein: CASSAILGDAQNTEAFF
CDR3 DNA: TGTGCCAGCAGCGCCATCTTAGGGGACGCTCAGAACACTGAAGCTTTCTTT

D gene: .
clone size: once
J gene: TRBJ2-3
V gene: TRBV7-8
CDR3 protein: CASSQGPSGADTQYF
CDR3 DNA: TGTGCCAGCAGCCAGGGGCCATCGGGCGCAGATACGCAGTATTTT

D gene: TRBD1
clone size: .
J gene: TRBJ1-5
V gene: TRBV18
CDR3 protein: CASARDSINQPQHF
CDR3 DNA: TGTGCCAGTGCCCGGGACAGCATCAATCAGCCCCAGCATTTT

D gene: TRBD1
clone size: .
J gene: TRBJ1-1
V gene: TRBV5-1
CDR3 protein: CASSLPRTGLNTEAFF
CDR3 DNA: TGCGCCAGCAGCCTACCAAGGACAGGTCTGAACACTGAAGCTTTCTTT

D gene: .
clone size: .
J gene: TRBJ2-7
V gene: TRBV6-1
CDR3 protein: CASSGTDQYF
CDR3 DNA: TGTGCCAGCAGTGGGACAGACCAGTACTTC

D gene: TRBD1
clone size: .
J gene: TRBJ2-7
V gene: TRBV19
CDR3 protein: CASSAPGGAKPYEQYF
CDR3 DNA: TGTGCCAGTAGCGCCCCAGGGGGAGCTAAACCCTACGAGCAGTACTTC

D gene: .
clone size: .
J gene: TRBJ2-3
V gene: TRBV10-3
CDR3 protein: CATPPGTVSTDTQYF
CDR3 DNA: TGTGCCACCCCCCCGGGGACTGTTAGCACAGATACGCAGTATTTT

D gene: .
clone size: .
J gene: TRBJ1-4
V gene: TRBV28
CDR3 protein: CASTPPLGRPPAGQKLFF
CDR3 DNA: TGTGCCAGCACCCCCCCGCTAGGGCGTCCTCCCGCCGGCCAAAAACTGTTTTTT

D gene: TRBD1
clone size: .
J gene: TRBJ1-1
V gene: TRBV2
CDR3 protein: CASSGQGSPTEAFF
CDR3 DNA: TGTGCCAGCAGCGGACAGGGGTCACCCACTGAAGCTTTCTTT

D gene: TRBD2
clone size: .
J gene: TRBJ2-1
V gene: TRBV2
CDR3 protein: CASSGGLAENEQFF
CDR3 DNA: TGTGCCAGCAGTGGAGGGCTAGCGGAAAATGAGCAGTTCTTC

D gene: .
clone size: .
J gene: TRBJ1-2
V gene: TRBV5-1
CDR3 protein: CASSLETYGYTF
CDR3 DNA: TGCGCCAGCAGCTTGGAAACCTATGGCTACACCTTC

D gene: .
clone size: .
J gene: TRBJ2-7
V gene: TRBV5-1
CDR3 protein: CASSFMGSSYEQYF
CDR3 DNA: TGCGCCAGCAGCTTTATGGGAAGCTCCTACGAGCAGTACTTC

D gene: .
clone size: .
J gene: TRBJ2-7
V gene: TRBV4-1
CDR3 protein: CASSQDLVGSLEQYF
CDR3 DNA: TGCGCCAGCAGCCAAGATCTCGTGGGCTCACTAGAGCAGTACTTC

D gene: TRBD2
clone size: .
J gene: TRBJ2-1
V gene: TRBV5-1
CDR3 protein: CASSGGLGSNEQFF
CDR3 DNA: TGCGCCAGCAGCGGGGGACTAGGGTCCAATGAGCAGTTCTTC

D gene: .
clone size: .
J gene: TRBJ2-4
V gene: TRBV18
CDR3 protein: CASSPEMNIQYF
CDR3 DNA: TGTGCCAGCTCACCTGAAATGAACATTCAGTACTTC

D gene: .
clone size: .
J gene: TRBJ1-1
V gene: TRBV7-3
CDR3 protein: CASSPDMAAEAFF
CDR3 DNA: TGTGCCAGCAGCCCGGACATGGCGGCTGAAGCTTTCTTT

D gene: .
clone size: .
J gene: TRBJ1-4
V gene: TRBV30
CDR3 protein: CAWGTRGKLFF
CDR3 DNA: TGTGCCTGGGGGACCCGCGGAAAGCTGTTTTTT

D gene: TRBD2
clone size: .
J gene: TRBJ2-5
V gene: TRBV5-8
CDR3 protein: CASSFGGRETQYF
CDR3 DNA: TGTGCCAGCAGCTTCGGGGGGAGGGAGACCCAGTACTTC

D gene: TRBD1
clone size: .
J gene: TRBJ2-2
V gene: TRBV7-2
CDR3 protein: CASRSTGGPVTGELFF
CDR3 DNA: TGTGCCAGCAGGTCGACAGGGGGCCCCGTCACCGGGGAGCTGTTTTTT

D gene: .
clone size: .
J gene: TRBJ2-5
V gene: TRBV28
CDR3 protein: CASRRTAQETQYF
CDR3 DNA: TGTGCCAGCAGGCGGACGGCACAAGAGACCCAGTACTTC

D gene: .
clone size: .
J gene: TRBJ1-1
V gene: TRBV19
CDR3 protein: CASTTGLNTEAFF
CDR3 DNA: TGTGCCAGCACTACAGGGTTGAACACTGAAGCTTTCTTT

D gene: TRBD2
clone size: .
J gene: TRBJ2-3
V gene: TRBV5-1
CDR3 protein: CASSLARGGREADTQYF
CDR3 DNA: TGCGCCAGCAGCTTGGCGCGTGGCGGGAGGGAGGCAGATACGCAGTATTTT

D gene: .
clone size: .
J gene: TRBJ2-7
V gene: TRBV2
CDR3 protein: CASSGSYEQYF
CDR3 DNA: TGTGCCAGCAGTGGGTCCTACGAGCAGTACTTC

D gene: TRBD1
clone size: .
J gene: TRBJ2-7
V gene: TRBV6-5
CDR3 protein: CASSELTGLEQYF
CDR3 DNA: TGCGCCAGCAGTGAGTTGACAGGGCTTGAGCAGTACTTC

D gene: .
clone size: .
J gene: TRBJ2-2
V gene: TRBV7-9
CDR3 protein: CASSFPSGGNTGELFF
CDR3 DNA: TGTGCCAGCAGCTTCCCTTCCGGGGGCAACACCGGGGAGCTGTTTTTT

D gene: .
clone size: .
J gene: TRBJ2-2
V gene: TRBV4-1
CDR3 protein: CASSQVSQASRELFF
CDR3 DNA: TGCGCCAGCAGCCAAGTTTCACAGGCCTCGAGGGAGCTGTTTTTT

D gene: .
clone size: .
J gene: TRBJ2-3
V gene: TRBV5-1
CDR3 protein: CASSLTRSTDTQYF
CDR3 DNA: TGCGCCAGCAGCTTGACTAGATCCACAGATACGCAGTATTTT

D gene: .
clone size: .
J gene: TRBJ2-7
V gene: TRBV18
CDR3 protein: CASSSPAGLISHEQYF
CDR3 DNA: TGTGCCAGCTCGTCCCCAGCAGGGCTGATCTCGCACGAGCAGTACTTC

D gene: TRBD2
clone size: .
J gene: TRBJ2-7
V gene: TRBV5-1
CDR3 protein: CASSLEASGAAYEQYF
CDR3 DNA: TGCGCCAGCAGCTTGGAGGCTAGCGGGGCCGCTTACGAGCAGTACTTC

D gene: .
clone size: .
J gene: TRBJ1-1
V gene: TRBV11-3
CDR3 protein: CASSQQGSTEAFF
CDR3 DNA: TGTGCCAGCAGCCAACAGGGAAGCACTGAAGCTTTCTTT

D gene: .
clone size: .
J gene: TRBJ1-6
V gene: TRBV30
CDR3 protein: CAWMAGSYNSPLHF
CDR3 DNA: TGTGCCTGGATGGCCGGCTCCTATAATTCACCCCTCCACTTT

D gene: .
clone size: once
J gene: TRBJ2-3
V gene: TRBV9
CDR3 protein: CASSPVGPSGTAGDTQYF
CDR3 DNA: TGTGCCAGCAGCCCTGTAGGCCCCTCCGGGACAGCGGGGGATACGCAGTATTTT

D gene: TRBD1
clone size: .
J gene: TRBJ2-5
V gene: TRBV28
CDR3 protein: CASSDRGRETQYF
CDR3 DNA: TGTGCCAGCTCGGACAGGGGGCGAGAGACCCAGTACTTC